This entry describes one TCR beta chain. Its antigen is not identified. This sample is part of a study of Tregs in tolerant kidney transplant recipients. Overall study context: Mixed chimerism was transient after nonmyeloablative marrow transplants from related graft donors. Overall study findings and caveats: Tregs expanded with activated donor B cells seemed most donor-specific. Validation in larger populations is needed because few patients were studied.

Trimming stripped 0 bases from V and 6 bases from J, with 18 bases between. The germline V gene encodes CDR1 MGHRA and CDR2 YSYEKL. The CDR3 has 16 amino acids. The repertoire was sequenced with immunoSEQ multiplex PCR; TCRdb's copy has only in-frame clones and lacks some. Here the sample spans roughly 80,000 clones, roughly 98% being singletons. CD4+CD25+CD127- Tregs, CD4+CD25- non-Tregs, CD4 and CD8 cells were sorted. This sample comprised CD4+ T cells from blood, obtained before the transplant. V is TRBV4-1 and J is TRBJ2-7; possibly TRBD2 for D (6 bases). This sequence originates from a human donor who received a combined kidney and bone marrow transplant. The DNA for the CDR3 is TGCGCCAGCAGCCAAGAGGGAGGACTGACGCCCTCCGAGCAGTACTTC. Protein sequence: CASSQEGGLTPSEQYF.